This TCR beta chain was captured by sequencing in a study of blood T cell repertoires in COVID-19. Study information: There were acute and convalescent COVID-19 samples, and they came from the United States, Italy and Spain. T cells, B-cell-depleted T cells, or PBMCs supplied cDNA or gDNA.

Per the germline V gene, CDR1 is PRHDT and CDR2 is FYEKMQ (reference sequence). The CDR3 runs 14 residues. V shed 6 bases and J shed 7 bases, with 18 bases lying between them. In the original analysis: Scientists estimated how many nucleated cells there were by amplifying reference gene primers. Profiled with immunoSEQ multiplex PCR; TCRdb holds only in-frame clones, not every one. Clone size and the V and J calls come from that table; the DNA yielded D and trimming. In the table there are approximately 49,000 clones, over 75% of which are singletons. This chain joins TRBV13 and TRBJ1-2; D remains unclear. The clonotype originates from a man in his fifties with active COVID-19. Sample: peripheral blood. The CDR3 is CASRGRLSGSGYTF. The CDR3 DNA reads TGTGCCAGCAGAGGACGGCTCTCGGGGAGTGGCTACACCTTC.